Each of the 12 T cell receptor beta chains below was sequenced from the same sample in a study of cytomegalovirus exposure and HLA in healthy donors. A multiplex PCR was run with 60 Vbeta primers and 13 Jbeta primers. The method was immunoSEQ multiplex PCR; TCRdb's version includes in-frame clones alone and lacks a portion of them. The sample consists of around 140,000 clones, 70% to 80% of them appearing once. Material: PBMCs. Receptors were obtained from a woman aged 55-70 years in good health and CMV-seronegative.

This clone has only a few counts. J is TRBJ2-2 and V is TRBV18; the D gene is possibly TRBD2 (6 bases). V dropped 1 base and J dropped 7 bases, with 13 bases sitting between them. Looked up from germline, CDR1 is KGHSH and CDR2 is LQKENI. The CDR3 covers 15 residues. The CDR3 region is CASSPRGVRSGELFF. CDR3 DNA: TGTGCCAGCTCACCACGGGGGGTTCGGAGCGGGGAGCTGTTTTTT.

The chain couples TRBV5-4 to TRBJ2-5; maybe TRBD1 (6 bases). Per germline, CDR1 SGHNT and CDR2 YYREEE (reference sequence). The CDR3 is 14 amino acids. V was clipped by 4 bases and J by 1 base, with 11 bases between them. The CDR3 loop reads CASSLRDTQETQYF. The CDR3, as DNA: TGTGCCAGCAGCCTCCGGGACACCCAAGAGACCCAGTACTTC.

The chain combines TRBV7-9 with TRBJ2-7; D may be TRBD2 (6 bases). Per germline, CDR1 SEHNR and CDR2 FQNEAQ (reference sequence). V shed 5 bases and J shed 1 base, with 12 bases lying between them. The CDR3 length is 14 residues. The CDR3 loop is CASSPEGFSYEQYF. As DNA, the CDR3 is TGTGCCAGCAGCCCGGAGGGGTTTTCCTACGAGCAGTACTTC.

The V and J genes are TRBV5-1 and TRBJ1-1, with 7 bases identical to TRBD1. Unmatched junction bases numbered 17, after V lost 4 bases and J lost 5 bases. The CDR3 consists of 17 residues. From germline, CDR1 is SGHRS and CDR2 YFSETQ. The CDR3 protein is CASSRTGVGARWTEAFF. The CDR3 coding sequence is TGCGCCAGCAGCCGGACAGGAGTAGGGGCCCGATGGACTGAAGCTTTCTTT.

The chain recombines TRBV7-2 with TRBJ2-5, with TRBD2 as a possible D gene (7 bases). CDR3 length: 14 amino acids. Germline V CDR1 and CDR2: SGHTA, FQGNSA. V dropped 5 bases and J dropped 4 bases, with 14 bases sitting between them. DNA of the CDR3: TGTGCCAGCAGCCTCGGGGGGCTGGGAGAGACCCAGTACTTC. Translating gives CASSLGGLGETQYF. The full variable domain, rest sourced from reference TRBV7-2 and TRBJ2-5, is GAGVSQSPSNKVTEKGKDVELRCDPISGHTALYWYRQSLGQGLEFLIYFQGNSAPDKSGLPSDRFSAERTGGSVSTLTIQRTQQEDSAVYLCASSLGGLGETQYFGPGTRLLVL.

This clone was seen a handful of times. V is TRBV28 and J is TRBJ1-5, with a possible D match to TRBD1 (6 bases). Between the trimmed V and J ends, which lost 8 bases and 2 bases, there was a span of 16 bases. There are 15 residues in the CDR3. Per germline, CDR1 MDHEN and CDR2 SYDVKM. The CDR3 protein is CASEGGQQGNQPQHF. The CDR3 nucleotides are TGTGCCAGCGAGGGTGGACAGCAGGGCAATCAGCCCCAGCATTTT.

The chain carries TRBV28 and TRBJ2-5, with D uncertain. The germline V gene has CDR1 MDHEN and CDR2 SYDVKM. Between the trimmed V and J ends, which lost 1 base and 1 base, there was a span of 10 bases. This CDR3 spans 15 amino acids. The CDR3 DNA is TGTGCCAGCAGTTTATCTGGGCGCCTCCAAGAGACCCAGTACTTC. It yields the protein CASSLSGRLQETQYF. Full variable domain (rest looked up from reference TRBV28 and TRBJ2-5): DVKVTQSSRYLVKRTGEKVFLECVQDMDHENMFWYRQDPGLGLRLIYFSYDVKMKEKGDIPEGYSVSREKKERFSLILESASTNQTSMYLCASSLSGRLQETQYFGPGTRLLVL.

V usage is TRBV6-4 and J usage is TRBJ2-1, with a possible D match to TRBD1 (6 bases). Trimming removed 0 bases from V and 10 bases from J, with 16 bases in between. Germline loops: CDR1 MRHNA, CDR2 SNTAGT. The CDR3 consists of 15 residues. CDR3 bases: TGTGCCAGCAGTGACTCGATCAAGGGGGTCGGCGAGCAGTTCTTC. It yields the protein CASSDSIKGVGEQFF.

CDR3 DNA: TGTGCCAGCAGCTTACAGGGGCTGGGGGGTCAGCCCCAGCATTTT. It translates to CASSLQGLGGQPQHF. The V and J genes are TRBV2 and TRBJ1-5; 7 nucleotides match TRBD1. V dropped 6 bases and J dropped 6; count of bases not matched to a gene: 11. Germline V gene data show CDR1 as SNHLY and CDR2 as FYNNEI. This CDR3 spans 15 amino acids.

Only a few counts were recorded for this clone. The gene calls are TRBV27 and TRBJ2-2; TRBD1 is a possible D gene (6 bases). Trimming took 2 bases from V and 6 from J, leaving 13 bases between them. This CDR3 region has 15 residues. Germline values: CDR1 MNHEY, CDR2 SMNVEV (reference sequence). The CDR3 is CASSLRTVQSGELFF. The CDR3 DNA reads as TGTGCCAGCAGTTTACGGACAGTTCAGTCCGGGGAGCTGTTTTTT.

The CDR3 loop is CASSVGTGKETQYF. In DNA, the CDR3 is TGCGCCAGCAGCGTAGGGACAGGGAAGGAGACCCAGTACTTC. J is TRBJ2-5 and V is TRBV5-1, with 9 nucleotides matching TRBD1. Germline V gene data show CDR1 as SGHRS and CDR2 as YFSETQ. V was clipped by 4 bases and J by 5 bases; unmatched bases: 6. The CDR3 has 14 amino acids.

This clone showed up just once. The chain links TRBV27 to TRBJ2-1, with 7 positions matching TRBD2. Losses at the gene ends were 5 bases for V and 9 bases for J; bases not matched to a gene: 10. Per the germline V gene, CDR1 is MNHEY and CDR2 is SMNVEV (reference sequence). The CDR3 covers 14 residues. This CDR3 reads CASSLGGSIGEQFF. The CDR3 DNA is TGTGCCAGCAGTCTCGGCGGGAGTATCGGTGAGCAGTTCTTC.